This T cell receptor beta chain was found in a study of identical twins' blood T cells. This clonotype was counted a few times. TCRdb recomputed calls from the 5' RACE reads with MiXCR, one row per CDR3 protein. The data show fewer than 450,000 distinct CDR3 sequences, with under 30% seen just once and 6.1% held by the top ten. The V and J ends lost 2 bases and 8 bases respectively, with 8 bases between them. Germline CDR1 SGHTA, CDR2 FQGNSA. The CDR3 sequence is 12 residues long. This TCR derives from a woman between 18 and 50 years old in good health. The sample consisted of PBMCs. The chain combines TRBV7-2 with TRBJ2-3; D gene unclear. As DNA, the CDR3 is TGTGCCAGCAGCTTACTTTCCTCTACGCAGTATTTT. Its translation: CASSLLSSTQYF. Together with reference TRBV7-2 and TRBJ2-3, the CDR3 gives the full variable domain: GAGVSQSPSNKVTEKGKDVELRCDPISGHTALYWYRQSLGQGLEFLIYFQGNSAPDKSGLPSDRFSAERTGGSVSTLTIQRTQQEDSAVYLCASSLLSSTQYFGPGTRLTVL.